These T cell receptor beta chains were read from a single sample in a study of T cell repertoires in cytomegalovirus infection. Using its own MiXCR run on the reads, TCRdb lists one record per CDR3 protein. The table includes more than 650,000 distinct CDR3 sequences, 35% detected once. Sequenced: PBMCs. These receptors all stem from a human donor in good health (CMV status not recorded). Some clones in this sample may be carry-over from other donors' samples. Both conserved end residues are part of each CDR3. A D gene is named only where the DNA matches it firmly. Size values are once, few and many counts, or a class for expanded clones, and some rows have none.

V	size	J	D	DNA	CDR3
TRBV6-1	few	TRBJ1-1	-	TGTGCCAGCGGACCCGAAGGGGCGGCGAACACTGAAGCTTTCTTT	CASGPEGAANTEAFF
TRBV3-1	-	TRBJ2-7	-	TGTGCCAGCAGCCAAGATGTGGGGGCACTCGAGCAGTACTTC	CASSQDVGALEQYF
TRBV10-3	-	TRBJ1-3	-	TGTGCCATCAGTGAGCTCGAGGTATCTGGAAACACCATATATTTT	CAISELEVSGNTIYF
TRBV12-3/TRBV12-4	-	TRBJ1-3	-	TGTGCCAGCCGACCGTCGGGACCCAGCTCTGGAAACACCATATATTTT	CASRPSGPSSGNTIYF
TRBV25-1	-	TRBJ2-5	TRBD2	TGTGCCAGCAGTGAATTGGGTAGCGGGGGATACGAGACCCAGTACTTC	CASSELGSGGYETQYF
TRBV29-1	-	TRBJ2-7	-	TGCAGCGTTAGCTGGGGGTTCTACGAGCAGTACTTC	CSVSWGFYEQYF
TRBV28	-	TRBJ2-7	TRBD2	TGTGCCAGCAGCCCACGCCATAGCGGGGAGGAAGTCGAGCAGTACTTC	CASSPRHSGEEVEQYF
TRBV6-6	-	TRBJ1-1	-	TGTGCCAGCAGGCCAGGAGGGCTGAACACTGAAGCTTTCTTT	CASRPGGLNTEAFF
TRBV12-3/TRBV12-4	few	TRBJ2-2	-	TGTGCCAGCAGTTGGGGCCCAGACTCTAGAAACACCGGGGAGCTGTTTTTT	CASSWGPDSRNTGELFF
TRBV19	-	TRBJ1-2	-	TGTGCCAGTAGTCGGACGACAGCCCAATATGGCTACACCTTC	CASSRTTAQYGYTF
TRBV7-9	many	TRBJ2-7	-	TGTGCCAGCAGCCGGGGTGCCACCTCCTACGAGCAGTACTTC	CASSRGATSYEQYF
TRBV6-1	-	TRBJ2-4	-	TGTGCCAGCAGTGTATTTCGTTTGCAGGAAAACATTCAGTACTTC	CASSVFRLQENIQYF
TRBV10-3	few	TRBJ1-6	TRBD1	TGTGCCGGACAGGGTGTAGCGAATTCACCCCTCCACTTT	CAGQGVANSPLHF
TRBV7-2	many	TRBJ1-5	-	TGTGCCAGCGGACTAGGGGGAAATCAGCCCCAGCATTTT	CASGLGGNQPQHF
TRBV7-2	many	TRBJ2-3	-	TGTGCCAGCAACCCATGGACGGGAACTAGCACAGATACGCAGTATTTT	CASNPWTGTSTDTQYF
TRBV7-8	many	TRBJ2-5	-	TGTGCCAGCAGCTTCGCCAATGACCGGGGGGAGACCCAGTACTTC	CASSFANDRGETQYF
TRBV12-3/TRBV12-4	few	TRBJ2-1	-	TGTGCCAGCAGCCACGACTTGTACAATGAGCAGTTCTTC	CASSHDLYNEQFF
TRBV28	-	TRBJ1-6	TRBD1	TGTGCCAGCAGCCTCGGGACAGGGGGGGGTTATAATTCACCCCTCCACTTT	CASSLGTGGGYNSPLHF
TRBV6-4	-	TRBJ2-1	TRBD1	TGTGCCAGCAGTGCCCGGGACAGTGGTTTCAATGAGCAGTTCTTC	CASSARDSGFNEQFF
TRBV7-6	few	TRBJ1-1	-	TGTGCCAGCAACTGGGACGCCCACAGAAAAAACACTGAAGCTTTCTTT	CASNWDAHRKNTEAFF
TRBV27	-	TRBJ1-3	TRBD1	TGTGCCAGCAGTTTATCTCCCCAGGGGGGAGAAAACACCATATATTTT	CASSLSPQGGENTIYF
TRBV2	-	TRBJ2-5	TRBD1	TGTGCCAGCAGTGAGTCAGAAAGGGGGCCGAAAGAGACCCAGTACTTC	CASSESERGPKETQYF
TRBV6-1	few	TRBJ2-7	TRBD2	TGTGCCAGCAGTAAGCTAGCGGGGGCCTACGAGCAGTACTTC	CASSKLAGAYEQYF
TRBV5-1	-	TRBJ2-1	TRBD2	TGCGCCAGCAGCTCCGGACTAGCGGGATTCATCAATGAGCAGTTCTTC	CASSSGLAGFINEQFF
TRBV7-8	few	TRBJ2-7	TRBD1	TGTGCCAGCAGCGCCCGAGGTCAGGGGGCCACCTACGAGCAGTACTTC	CASSARGQGATYEQYF
TRBV12-3/TRBV12-4	-	TRBJ1-2	-	TGTGCCAGCAGTCTCAAGACAACAGACTACACCTTC	CASSLKTTDYTF
TRBV7-2	many	TRBJ1-2	-	TGTGCCGGGAGGGGGGGCTATGGCTACACCTTC	CAGRGGYGYTF
TRBV5-1	-	TRBJ2-2	TRBD1	TGCGCCAGCAGCTCAGCCTACAGGGGGCCTTCGAACACCGGGGAGCTGTTTTTT	CASSSAYRGPSNTGELFF
TRBV29-1	-	TRBJ2-3	TRBD2	TGCAGCGTTGAAATACTAGCGGACACAGATACGCAGTATTTT	CSVEILADTDTQYF
TRBV6-1	few	TRBJ2-7	-	TGTGCCAGCAGTGAACTTTGGCGTAAGTCCTACGAGCAGTACTTC	CASSELWRKSYEQYF
TRBV9	-	TRBJ2-3	-	TGTGCCAGCAGTGCAGAGGGACGGCAAGTCGATACGCAGTATTTT	CASSAEGRQVDTQYF
TRBV7-2	-	TRBJ2-5	-	TGTGCCAGCAGCTTCAAAGTGCGGGAGACCCAGTACTTC	CASSFKVRETQYF
TRBV4-1	-	TRBJ1-5	TRBD1	TGCGCCAGCAGCCAAGATGGGGACAGGGGAAGCAATCAGCCCCAGCATTTT	CASSQDGDRGSNQPQHF
TRBV10-2	-	TRBJ2-4	-	TGCGCCAGCAGTGAGTCACGAGACAGAGAAAACATTCAGTACTTC	CASSESRDRENIQYF
TRBV28	-	TRBJ2-1	-	TGTGCCAGCAGTTTTCCCAAACACGCAAAAATCCGGGAGAACAACAATGAGCGGTTCTTC	CASSFPKHAKIRENNNERFF
TRBV5-1	few	TRBJ1-1	-	TGCGCCAGCAGCATGAGCGGGAACACTGAAGCTTTCTTT	CASSMSGNTEAFF
TRBV7-6	many	TRBJ2-3	-	TGTGCCAGCAGCTTAGCGATAGGCACAGATACGCAGTATTTT	CASSLAIGTDTQYF
TRBV19	few	TRBJ2-7	-	TGTGCCAGTAGCTTCACCGGACGGGACTACGAGCAGTACTTC	CASSFTGRDYEQYF
TRBV28	-	TRBJ2-7	TRBD2	TGTGCCAGCAGGCGGGCTAGCGGATACGAGCAGTACTTC	CASRRASGYEQYF
TRBV20-1	-	TRBJ1-5	-	TGCAGTGCTAGGAGGGTTGATAGCAATCAGCCCCAGCATTTT	CSARRVDSNQPQHF
TRBV6-1	-	TRBJ1-2	TRBD1	TGTGCCAGCAGTGAGCGGGGACAGGCAGGCTACACCTTC	CASSERGQAGYTF
TRBV19	few	TRBJ2-1	-	TGTGCCAGTAGTATTTCCTCGTCCTACAATGAGCAGTTCTTC	CASSISSSYNEQFF
TRBV27	-	TRBJ1-6	-	TGTGCCAGCAGTCCCCCTCGCCAGGGTCGGTCACCCCTCCACTTT	CASSPPRQGRSPLHF
TRBV4-2	few	TRBJ2-2	-	TGTGCCAGCAGCCAAGACTACCCGAAATCGGCACCCGGGGAGCTGTTTTTT	CASSQDYPKSAPGELFF
TRBV7-2	many	TRBJ2-7	-	TGTGCCAGCAGTTCTTTCTCCTACGAGCAGTACTTC	CASSSFSYEQYF
TRBV5-1	-	TRBJ2-7	TRBD1	TGCGCCACCGCGAGGACAGGGGGGACCTACGAGCAGTACTTC	CATARTGGTYEQYF
TRBV7-2	-	TRBJ1-1	-	TGTGCCAGCAGCTTTAGCGGCAACGCTGAAGCTTTCTTT	CASSFSGNAEAFF
TRBV11-1	few	TRBJ1-5	-	TGTGCCAGCAGCTTTTCGGGGAACAATCAGCCCCAGCATTTT	CASSFSGNNQPQHF
TRBV5-4	-	TRBJ2-7	-	TGTGCCAGCAGCTTGGCCGGGACTGATCACATCTACGAGCAGTACTTC	CASSLAGTDHIYEQYF
TRBV6-1	many	TRBJ1-2	-	TGTGCCAGCAGTTTCCAGGGACACGGCTACACCTTC	CASSFQGHGYTF
TRBV2	-	TRBJ2-7	-	TGTGCCAGCAGTGCAACAGGGATGGGAAGCTACGAGCAGTACTTC	CASSATGMGSYEQYF
TRBV19	-	TRBJ2-7	-	TGTGCCGTCCGGGCTGGCGGCGAGCAGTACTTC	CAVRAGGEQYF
TRBV2	-	TRBJ1-2	TRBD1	TGTGCCAGCAGTGCCGACAGGGGCGCGGGTTACTATGGCTACACCTTC	CASSADRGAGYYGYTF
TRBV12-3/TRBV12-4	once	TRBJ1-6	-	TGTGCCAGCAAAGGGGAGGGGAATTCACCCCTCCACTTT	CASKGEGNSPLHF
TRBV28	-	TRBJ2-7	TRBD2	TGTGCCAGCAGTTTGTCGACCGGGACTAGCGGGAGTGGTTACGAGCAGTACTTC	CASSLSTGTSGSGYEQYF
TRBV19	-	TRBJ1-5	TRBD1	TGTGCCAGTAGTATTGCACAGGGGAGCAATCAGCCCCAGCATTTT	CASSIAQGSNQPQHF
TRBV12-3/TRBV12-4	-	TRBJ2-7	-	TGTGACAGCAGCCTATGGGGACTGGCCTACGAGCAGTACTTC	CDSSLWGLAYEQYF
TRBV12-3/TRBV12-4	many	TRBJ2-1	TRBD2	TGTGCCAGCAGTACCCTAGCGGGGGGGCCTAACGAGCAGTTCTTC	CASSTLAGGPNEQFF
TRBV5-4	-	TRBJ2-5	TRBD1	TGTGCCAGCAGCGCGGACAGGAGTGAAGAGACCCAGTACTTC	CASSADRSEETQYF
TRBV5-1	few	TRBJ1-4	-	TGCGCCAGCAGCTTGGCCCGGGGGCGGTCTAATGAAAAACTGTTTTTT	CASSLARGRSNEKLFF